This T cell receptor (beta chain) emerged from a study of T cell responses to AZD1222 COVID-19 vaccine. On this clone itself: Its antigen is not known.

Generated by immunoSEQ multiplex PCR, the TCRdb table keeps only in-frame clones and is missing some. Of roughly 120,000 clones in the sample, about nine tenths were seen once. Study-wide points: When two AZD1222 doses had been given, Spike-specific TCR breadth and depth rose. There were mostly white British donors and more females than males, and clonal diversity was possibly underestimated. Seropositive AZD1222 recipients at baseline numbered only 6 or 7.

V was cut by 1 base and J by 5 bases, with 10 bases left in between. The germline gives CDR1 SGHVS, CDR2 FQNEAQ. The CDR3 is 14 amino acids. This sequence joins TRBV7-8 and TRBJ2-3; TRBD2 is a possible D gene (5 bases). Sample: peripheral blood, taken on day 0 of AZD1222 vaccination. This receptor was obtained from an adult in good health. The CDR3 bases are TGTGCCAGCAGCTTAGACCTCGGGGAAGATACGCAGTATTTT. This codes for CASSLDLGEDTQYF.